The subject of this entry is one TCR beta chain. Antigen unknown. Via MiXCR, TCRdb re-called the 5' RACE reads, giving one row per CDR3 protein. This sample has nearly 650,000 distinct CDR3 sequences, with roughly 6.6% found just once. This specimen belongs to a study of identical twins. Whole-study results and caveats: Low generation probability was overrepresented in out-of-frame alpha sequences shared by twins. Cord blood beta clonotypes present at high abundance carried fewer insertions; no such pattern appeared in memory repertoires.

Healthy Caucasians supplied all donations. With V trimmed by 6 bases and J by 5 bases, 6 bases remained unmatched. The CDR3 runs 14 residues. Germline CDR1 ENHRY, CDR2 SYGVKD. This sample also appeared in a second study, on yellow fever vaccine responses in identical twins.

The chain uses TRBV10-3 and TRBJ2-2, with 7 bases fitting TRBD2. Sequencing input: PBMCs. This sequence was found in a woman younger than 35 in good health. CDR3 sequence (DNA): TGTGCCATCAGGGGCGGGAGTGATACCGGGGAGCTGTTTTTT. Translated, it gives CAIRGGSDTGELFF.